These 3 T cell receptor beta chains share one sample of origin, sequenced in a study of shared clonotypes between healthy human individuals. Some clones are missing from TCRdb's copy, which holds only in-frame ones; the method was immunoSEQ multiplex PCR. The sample records millions of clones, approximately 94% being singletons. It was CD45RO-negative cells, positively selected for CCR7, that made up naive CD8 cells, with terminally differentiated effector memory CD45RA+ cells excluded. The source material was naive CD8+ T cells from PBMCs. Every receptor here comes from a man younger than 30 in good health. Some clones in this sample may be carry-over from other donors' samples.

The V call is TRBV27, the J call TRBJ1-1, with D uncertain. V dropped 3 bases and J dropped 5 bases, with 16 bases sitting between them. The CDR3 has 15 residues. Germline V gene data show CDR1 as MNHEY and CDR2 as SMNVEV (reference sequence). CDR3 sequence (DNA): TGTGCCAGCAGTTTCGTTCCCCTGGGTGGGACTGAAGCTTTCTTT. It yields the protein CASSFVPLGGTEAFF.

The chain recombines TRBV9 with TRBJ2-2, with 7 bases fitting TRBD1. Unmatched junction bases numbered 6, after V lost 6 bases and J lost 4 bases. Germline V gene sequence: CDR1 SGDLS, CDR2 YYNGEE. The CDR3 totals 14 residues. CDR3 DNA sequence: TGTGCCAGCAAACCCGGGACAGTCACCGGGGAGCTGTTTTTT. Protein sequence: CASKPGTVTGELFF.

J is TRBJ2-5 and V is TRBV7-9, with 12 bases matching TRBD2. CDR1 SEHNR and CDR2 FQNEAQ come from the germline V gene (reference sequence). The CDR3 loop spans 19 amino acids. Germline trimming cut 4 bases from V and 5 bases from J; bases unmatched to any gene: 17. The CDR3 region has the DNA TGTGCCAGCAGCTGGAAAGTTCTAGCGGGAGGGCGGGATTTGGAGACCCAGTACTTC. Encoded protein: CASSWKVLAGGRDLETQYF.